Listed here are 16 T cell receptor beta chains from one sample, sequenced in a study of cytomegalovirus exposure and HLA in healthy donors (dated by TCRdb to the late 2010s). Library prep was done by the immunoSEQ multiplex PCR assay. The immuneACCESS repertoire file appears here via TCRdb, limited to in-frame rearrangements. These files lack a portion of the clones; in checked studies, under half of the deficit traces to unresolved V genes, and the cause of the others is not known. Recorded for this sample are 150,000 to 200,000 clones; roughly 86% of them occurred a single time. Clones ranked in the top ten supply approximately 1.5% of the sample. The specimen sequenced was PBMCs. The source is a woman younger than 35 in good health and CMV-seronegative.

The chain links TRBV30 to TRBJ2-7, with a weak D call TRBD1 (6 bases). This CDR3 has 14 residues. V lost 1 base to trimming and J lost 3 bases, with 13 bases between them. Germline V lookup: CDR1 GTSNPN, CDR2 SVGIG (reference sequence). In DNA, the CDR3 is TGTGCCTGGAGTGCAGGGGTGCAGGGCTACGAGCAGTACTTC. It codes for CAWSAGVQGYEQYF.

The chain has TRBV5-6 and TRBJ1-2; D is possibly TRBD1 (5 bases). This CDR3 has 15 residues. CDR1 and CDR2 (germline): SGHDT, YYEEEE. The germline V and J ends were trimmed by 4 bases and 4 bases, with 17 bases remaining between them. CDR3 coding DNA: TGTGCCAGCAGCCCGGCAGGGCCCTCGGGCTATGGCTACACCTTC. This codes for CASSPAGPSGYGYTF.

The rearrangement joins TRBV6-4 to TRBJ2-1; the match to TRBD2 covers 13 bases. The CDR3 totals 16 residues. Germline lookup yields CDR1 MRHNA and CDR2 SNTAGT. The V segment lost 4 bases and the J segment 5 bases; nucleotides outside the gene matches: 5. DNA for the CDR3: TGTGCCAGCAGTGCCCAAACTAGCGGGGGGGACAATGAGCAGTTCTTC. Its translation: CASSAQTSGGDNEQFF.

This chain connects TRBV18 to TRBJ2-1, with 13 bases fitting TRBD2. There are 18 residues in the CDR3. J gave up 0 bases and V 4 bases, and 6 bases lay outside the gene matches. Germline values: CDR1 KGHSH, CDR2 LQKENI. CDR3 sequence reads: CASSLGTSGASSYNEQFF. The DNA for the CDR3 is TGTGCCAGCTCACTCGGGACTAGCGGGGCTAGCTCCTACAATGAGCAGTTCTTC.

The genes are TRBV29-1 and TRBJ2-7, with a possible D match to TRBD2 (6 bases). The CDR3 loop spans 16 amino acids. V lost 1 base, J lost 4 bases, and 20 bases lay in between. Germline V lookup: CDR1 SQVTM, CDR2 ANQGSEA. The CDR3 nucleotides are TGCAGCGTTGAAGGGGTCGGGGGTCAGGGAGAATACGAGCAGTACTTC. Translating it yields CSVEGVGGQGEYEQYF.

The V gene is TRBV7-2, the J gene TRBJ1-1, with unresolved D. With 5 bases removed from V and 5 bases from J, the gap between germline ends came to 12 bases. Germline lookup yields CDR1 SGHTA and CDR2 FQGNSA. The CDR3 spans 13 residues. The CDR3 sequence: CASSSVGRTEAFF. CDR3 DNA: TGTGCCAGCAGCAGCGTCGGGAGGACTGAAGCTTTCTTT. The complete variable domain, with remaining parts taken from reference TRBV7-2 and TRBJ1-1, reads GAGVSQSPSNKVTEKGKDVELRCDPISGHTALYWYRQSLGQGLEFLIYFQGNSAPDKSGLPSDRFSAERTGGSVSTLTIQRTQQEDSAVYLCASSSVGRTEAFFGQGTRLTVV.

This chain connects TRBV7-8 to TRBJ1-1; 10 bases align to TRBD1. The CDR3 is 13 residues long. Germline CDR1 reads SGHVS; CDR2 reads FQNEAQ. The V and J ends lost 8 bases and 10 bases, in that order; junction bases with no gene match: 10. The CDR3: CASGAADRGLAFF. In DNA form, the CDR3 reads TGTGCCAGCGGGGCTGCGGACAGGGGGTTAGCTTTCTTT.

The CDR3 protein is CASSVGGRDEQYF. The CDR3 nucleotides are TGTGCCAGCAGCGTGGGCGGGCGGGACGAGCAGTACTTC. The rearrangement joins TRBV9 to TRBJ2-7, with a tentative D call TRBD2 (5 bases). Trimming cost V 2 bases and J 5 bases, with 11 bases left between them. Germline assignment: CDR1 SGDLS and CDR2 YYNGEE. The CDR3 runs 13 residues.

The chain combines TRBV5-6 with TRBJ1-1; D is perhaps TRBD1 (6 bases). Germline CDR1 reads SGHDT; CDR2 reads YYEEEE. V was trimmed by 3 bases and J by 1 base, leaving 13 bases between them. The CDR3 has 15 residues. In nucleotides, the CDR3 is TGTGCCAGCAGCTCTTGGGGGCGCCGGAACACTGAAGCTTTCTTT. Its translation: CASSSWGRRNTEAFF.

CDR3 residues: CASSSGTSGIIYNEQFF. In DNA form, the CDR3 reads TGTGCCAGCAGCTCGGGGACTAGCGGAATAATCTACAATGAGCAGTTCTTC. The chain combines TRBV5-4 with TRBJ2-1; the match to TRBD2 covers 11 bases. Germline V lookup: CDR1 SGHNT, CDR2 YYREEE (reference sequence). CDR3 length: 17 amino acids. The ends lost 3 bases at V and 3 bases at J; junction bases unmatched: 8.

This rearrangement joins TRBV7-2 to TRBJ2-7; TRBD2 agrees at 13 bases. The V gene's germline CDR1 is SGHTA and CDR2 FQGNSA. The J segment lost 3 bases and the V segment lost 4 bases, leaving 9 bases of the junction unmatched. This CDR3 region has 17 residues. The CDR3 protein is CASSSRTSGRRHYEQYF. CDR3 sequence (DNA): TGTGCCAGCAGCTCACGGACTAGCGGGAGACGGCACTACGAGCAGTACTTC.

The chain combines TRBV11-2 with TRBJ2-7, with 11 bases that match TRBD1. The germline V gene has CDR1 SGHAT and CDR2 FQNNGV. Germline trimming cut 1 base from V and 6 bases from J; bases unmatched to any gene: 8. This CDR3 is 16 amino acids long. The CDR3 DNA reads TGTGCCAGCAGCTTAGTTTTAAGGACAGGGGGCTCCGAGCAGTACTTC. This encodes CASSLVLRTGGSEQYF.

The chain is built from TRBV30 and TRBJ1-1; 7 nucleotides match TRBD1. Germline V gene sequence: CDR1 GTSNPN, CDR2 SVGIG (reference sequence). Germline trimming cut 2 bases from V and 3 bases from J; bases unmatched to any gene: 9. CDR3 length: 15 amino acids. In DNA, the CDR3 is TGTGCCTGGAGTTTAACACAGGGGCCGGACACTGAAGCTTTCTTT. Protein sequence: CAWSLTQGPDTEAFF. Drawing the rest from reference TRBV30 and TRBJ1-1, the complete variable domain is SQTIHQWPATLVQPVGSPLSLECTVEGTSNPNLYWYRQAAGRGLQLLFYSVGIGQISSEVPQNLSASRPQDRQFILSSKKLLLSDSGFYLCAWSLTQGPDTEAFFGQGTRLTVV.

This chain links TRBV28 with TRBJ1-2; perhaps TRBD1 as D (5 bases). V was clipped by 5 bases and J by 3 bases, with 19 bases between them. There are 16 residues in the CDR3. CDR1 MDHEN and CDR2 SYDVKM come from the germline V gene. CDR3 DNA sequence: TGTGCCAGCAGTCCCCAAACGATGGAGGGGCACTATGGCTACACCTTC. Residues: CASSPQTMEGHYGYTF.

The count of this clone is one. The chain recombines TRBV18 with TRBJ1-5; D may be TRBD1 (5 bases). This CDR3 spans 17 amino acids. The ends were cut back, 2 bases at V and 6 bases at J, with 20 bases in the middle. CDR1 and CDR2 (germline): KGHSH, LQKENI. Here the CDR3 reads CASSPIRLGAGSQPQHF. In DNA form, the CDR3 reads TGTGCCAGCTCACCAATTCGTTTAGGGGCAGGCAGTCAGCCCCAGCATTTT.

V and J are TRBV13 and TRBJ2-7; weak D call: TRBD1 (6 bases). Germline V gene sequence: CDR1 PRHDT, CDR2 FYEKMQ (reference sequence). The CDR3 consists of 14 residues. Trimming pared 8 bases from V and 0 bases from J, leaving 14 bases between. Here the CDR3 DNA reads TGTGCCAGCGCCGTCGGGACACCCTCCTACGAGCAGTACTTC. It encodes CASAVGTPSYEQYF.